The rows below give T cell receptor beta chains drawn from one sample of a study of OX40 agonist ivuxolimab in advanced cancers. The protocol was immunoSEQ multiplex PCR, while the TCRdb copy is restricted to in-frame clones and leaves out a portion. The sample records around 9,300 clones, roughly 90% being singletons. The sequenced sample was CD4+ or CD8+ T cells sorted from blood, obtained in a trial of the OX40 agonist ivuxolimab. The receptors were gathered from an adult with an advanced solid tumor such as melanoma, head and neck, liver or kidney cancer. The conserved cysteine and the conserved F or W are not part of the CDR3 here. D genes are given only for firm matches.

v_gene	d_gene	CDR3aa
TRBV5-1	.	ASSLDGQGGNTIY
TRBV30	.	AWSVDSMDQPQH
TRBV11-2	TRBD2	ASSPGTSGYEQY
TRBV7-2	TRBD1	ASSSTTPGTGVLTDTQY
TRBV28	.	ASSLPLANTGELF
TRBV19	TRBD2	ASSLSGLAGGSSSYEQY
TRBV2	TRBD1	ASGGQGTYEQY
TRBV25-1	TRBD1	ASSGLGQGAYEQY
TRBV15	.	ATSRVTEQF
TRBV9	.	ASSVGQGTNQPQH
TRBV11-2	.	ASRGAGPQY
TRBV7-9	.	ASSLTGGRAGELF
TRBV5-1	.	ASSLERGGETQY
TRBV9	.	ASSVDSGALNTEAF
TRBV4-2	.	ASSQAAGTDTQY
TRBV9	.	ASSLGVGTTLTDTQY
TRBV7-3	TRBD1	ASSFTGGSYNEQF
TRBV5-1	TRBD1	ASSLVTGGSYNEQF
TRBV5-1	.	ASSLAGGYSGEQY
TRBV6-5	TRBD1	ASSYPDRGRMRAF
TRBV7-2	.	ASSLLAAKNIQY
TRBV27	TRBD2	ASSFGAGASDTQY
TRBV19	.	ASSRSVATDTQY
TRBV7-8	.	ASSLGIRSYEQY
TRBV2	TRBD1	ASSELTGQDGNIQY
TRBV6-6	TRBD1	ASRSGQGERRTEAF
TRBV6-1	.	ASSSSETYNEQF
TRBV10-1	.	ASSDPDSPLH